The 24 T cell receptor beta chains presented below share a single source sample, sequenced in a study of molecular identifiers for immune sequencing clone quantification listed by TCRdb under 2018. The method behind the library was PCR. Instrument on record: NextSeq 500. Starting from the raw public reads, TCRdb applied fastp trimming at Q25, assembled clones with MiXCR and retained in-frame beta chains. Rows with one shared CDR3 protein collapse into an entry with the most common genes and DNA. This sample is represented by around 460,000 distinct CDR3 sequences; around 25% of them were singletons. The biggest ten clones account for under 0.85% of the sample. The sample taken for sequencing was naive CD8+ T cells from blood, with Jurkat cell RNA spiked in. The sample's cell subset or site, from its label and the paper: FACS-sorted CD8+CD4-CCR7+CD45RA+ naive T cells. Every receptor here comes from a human donor in good health. Some libraries in this study had Jurkat cell RNA spiked in.

This clonotype has only a few counts. The chain uses TRBV19 and TRBJ2-2; possibly TRBD2 for D (5 bases). Germline V gene lookup returns CDR1 LNHDA and CDR2 SQIVND (reference sequence). The length of the CDR3 is 14 residues. The V end was cut by 10 bases, the J end by 0 bases, with 12 bases between. CDR3 coding DNA: TGTGCCACTTCGACTAACCCGAACACCGGGGAGCTGTTTTTT. It codes for CATSTNPNTGELFF.

The chain carries TRBV4-1 and TRBJ2-7, with 8 bases lining up with TRBD1. Germline CDR1 is MGHRA and CDR2 is YSYEKL. V was pared by 2 bases and J by 6 bases, with 12 bases of the junction left unmatched. The CDR3 spans 16 residues. The CDR3 loop reads CASSQTVEQGEVEQYF. CDR3 nucleotides: TGCGCCAGCAGCCAAACCGTTGAACAGGGGGAGGTCGAGCAGTACTTC.

This clonotype was detected a few times. The chain joins TRBV5-6 to TRBJ2-3, with 11 positions matching TRBD2. The junction had 9 bases not matched to a gene; V was cut back by 3 bases and J by 0 bases. Germline values: CDR1 SGHDT, CDR2 YYEEEE. CDR3 length: 18 residues. The CDR3 DNA reads TGTGCCAGCAGCTCGGTCACTAGCGGGGGCCCTAGCACAGATACGCAGTATTTT. As protein: CASSSVTSGGPSTDTQYF. Full variable domain (missing parts from reference TRBV5-6 and TRBJ2-3): DAGVTQSPTHLIKTRGQQVTLRCSPKSGHDTVSWYQQALGQGPQFIFQYYEEEERQRGNFPDRFSGHQFPNYSSELNVNALLLGDSALYLCASSSVTSGGPSTDTQYFGPGTRLTVL.

A remark on this clonotype: One base away lies a much larger clone, so this may be a sequencing read error. V and J are TRBV28 and TRBJ2-3; 8 nucleotides match TRBD1. The CDR3 is made up of 17 amino acids. Germline assignment: CDR1 MDHEN and CDR2 SYDVKM. The CDR3 DNA sequence: TGTGCCGGCAGTTCCGACAGGGGTCTCGTTCATTCAGATACGCAGTATTTT. Protein sequence: CAGSSDRGLVHSDTQYF. The full variable domain, in which reference TRBV28 and TRBJ2-3 provide the parts outside the CDR3, is DVKVTQSSRYLVKRTGEKVFLECVQDMDHENMFWYRQDPGLGLRLIYFSYDVKMKEKGDIPEGYSVSREKKERFSLILESASTNQTSMYLCAGSSDRGLVHSDTQYFGPGTRLTVL.

The rearrangement links TRBV12-3 or TRBV12-4 to TRBJ2-5; TRBD2 matches at 9 bases. The CDR3 totals 16 residues. J gave up 4 bases and V 3 bases, and 9 bases lay outside the gene matches. CDR3 loop: CASSFFAGGPIETQYF. CDR3 in DNA: TGTGCCAGCAGTTTTTTCGCGGGGGGGCCCATAGAGACCCAGTACTTC.

This clonotype was observed many times. V is TRBV5-1 and J is TRBJ1-1; unclear D gene. Between the trimmed V and J ends, which lost 0 bases and 5 bases, there was a span of 11 bases. Germline CDR1 and CDR2: SGHRS and YFSETQ. The CDR3 contains 14 residues. The CDR3 loop reads CASSLEGIETEAFF. CDR3 DNA: TGCGCCAGCAGCTTGGAAGGGATCGAGACTGAAGCTTTCTTT. Full variable domain (outside the CDR3, taken from reference TRBV5-1 and TRBJ1-1): KAGVTQTPRYLIKTRGQQVTLSCSPISGHRSVSWYQQTPGQGLQFLFEYFSETQRNKGNFPGRFSGRQFSNSRSEMNVSTLELGDSALYLCASSLEGIETEAFFGQGTRLTVV.

The rearrangement uses TRBV5-4 and TRBJ1-1; D not certain. Trimming took off 1 base at V and 1 base at J, with 8 bases between the two ends. The CDR3 covers 14 residues. The germline gives CDR1 SGHNT, CDR2 YYREEE (reference sequence). CDR3 DNA sequence: TGTGCCAGCAGCTTGTTCACGCAGAACACTGAAGCTTTCTTT. Its translation: CASSLFTQNTEAFF.

This sequence joins TRBV19 and TRBJ2-3; a weak D match, TRBD2 (5 bases). Trimming took 4 bases from V and 2 from J, leaving 10 bases between them. CDR3 length: 14 amino acids. Germline V gene lookup returns CDR1 LNHDA and CDR2 SQIVND (reference sequence). The CDR3 DNA reads TGTGCCAGTAGTACGGACTGGAACACAGATACGCAGTATTTT. It is translated as CASSTDWNTDTQYF.

There are many counts of this clonotype. The chain employs TRBV7-8 and TRBJ1-5; D might be TRBD1 (5 bases). Per the germline V gene, CDR1 is SGHVS and CDR2 is FQNEAQ. V was clipped by 1 base and J by 2 bases, with 9 bases between them. The CDR3 totals 15 residues. The CDR3 loop reads CASSLVVGGNQPQHF. The DNA of the CDR3 is TGTGCCAGCAGCTTAGTAGTGGGGGGCAATCAGCCCCAGCATTTT. The full variable domain, rest sourced from reference TRBV7-8 and TRBJ1-5, is GAGVSQSPRYKVAKRGQDVALRCDPISGHVSLFWYQQALGQGPEFLTYFQNEAQLDKSGLPSDRFFAERPEGSVSTLKIQRTQQEDSAVYLCASSLVVGGNQPQHFGDGTRLSIL.

The chain recombines TRBV9 with TRBJ1-1, with a tentative D call TRBD1 (6 bases). Trimming removed 3 bases from V and 3 bases from J, with 9 bases in between. CDR1 and CDR2 (germline): SGDLS, YYNGEE. The CDR3 covers 13 residues. DNA for the CDR3: TGTGCCAGCAGCGAGGGGGGGGACACTGAAGCTTTCTTT. This gives the protein CASSEGGDTEAFF.

This clonotype has a handful of counts. The chain uses TRBV20-1 and TRBJ2-5; 11 positions match TRBD2. The CDR3 has 18 amino acids. The germline gives CDR1 DFQATT, CDR2 SNEGSKA (reference sequence). V shed 0 bases, J shed 7 bases, and the junction held 16 bases outside the gene matches. The DNA of the CDR3 is TGCAGTGCTAGAGACGCACTAGCGGGAGACATCACGCCGGGGACCCAGTACTTC. This gives the protein CSARDALAGDITPGTQYF.

The V and J genes are TRBV4-3 and TRBJ1-2; no clear D. Germline V lookup: CDR1 LGHNA, CDR2 YSLEER. Trimming stripped 1 base from V and 1 base from J, with 16 bases between. This CDR3 region has 17 residues. The CDR3, as DNA: TGCGCCAGCAGCCAAGGGACCCGACATCAGATTAACTATGGCTACACCTTC. This translates into CASSQGTRHQINYGYTF.

This clonotype was found many times. The CDR3 DNA reads as TGTGCCAGCAGCTTTGGGACAGGGTACTACGAGCAGTACTTC. Residues: CASSFGTGYYEQYF. This chain links TRBV13 with TRBJ2-7, with 9 bases lining up with TRBD1. The trim removed 3 bases at V and 3 bases at J, leaving 3 bases unmatched. The CDR3 sequence is 14 residues long. Germline CDR1 PRHDT, CDR2 FYEKMQ (reference sequence).

This clonotype has more than one count but fewer than ten. Here the CDR3 reads CASSQDGIREYF. Here the CDR3 DNA reads TGTGCCAGCAGCCAAGATGGCATTCGAGAGTACTTC. The chain is built from TRBV4-2 and TRBJ2-7; D is ambiguous. Trimming removed 0 bases from V and 11 bases from J, with 11 bases in between. In germline, CDR1 is LGHNA, CDR2 YNFKEQ. The CDR3 sequence is 12 residues long.

This clonotype was seen repeatedly, ten times or more. V and J are TRBV4-1 and TRBJ2-6; D unresolved. The CDR3 consists of 14 residues. The germline CDR1 and CDR2 sequences are MGHRA and YSYEKL. The ends were cut back, 0 bases at V and 2 bases at J, with 2 bases in the middle. CDR3 in amino acids: CASSQDPGANVLTF. DNA of the CDR3: TGCGCCAGCAGCCAAGATCCTGGGGCCAACGTCCTGACTTTC.

The chain joins TRBV9 to TRBJ2-7; 8 bases are a match to TRBD2. Germline CDR1 and CDR2: SGDLS and YYNGEE. With 3 bases clipped from V and 5 bases from J, the junction kept 7 bases outside the gene matches. CDR3 size: 14 residues. Written as DNA, the CDR3 is TGTGCCAGCAGCGAGGGACTAGGACGCGACGAGCAGTACTTC. Protein product: CASSEGLGRDEQYF.

As concerns this clonotype: This likely comes from a read error, as the CDR3 has no conserved phenylalanine or tryptophan at its end. V usage is TRBV6-5 and J usage is TRBJ2-7; TRBD2 might be the D (6 bases). The CDR3 contains 14 residues. Germline assignment: CDR1 MNHEY and CDR2 SVGAGI. CDR3 nucleotides: TGTGCCGGCAGTTACTCTGGGACTTCCTACGAGCAGTACCTC. As protein: CAGSYSGTSYEQYL.

At least ten counts were recorded for this clonotype. The CDR3 reads CASSLSPGQSSYEQYF. CDR3 DNA sequence: TGTGCCAGCAGTTTAAGCCCGGGACAGAGCTCCTACGAGCAGTACTTC. The genes are TRBV12-3 or TRBV12-4 and TRBJ2-7, with 7 bases matching TRBD1. CDR3 length equals 16 residues. V dropped 2 bases and J dropped 0; count of bases not matched to a gene: 7.

This clonotype occurred many times. V gene TRBV29-1 combines with J gene TRBJ2-7, with 9 bases aligning to TRBD2. The germline V gene encodes CDR1 SQVTM and CDR2 ANQGSEA. The CDR3 loop spans 17 amino acids. V shed 6 bases, J shed 3 bases, and the junction held 18 bases outside the gene matches. CDR3 loop: CSVTGTSTQLPLYEQYF. The CDR3 nucleotides read TGCAGCGTGACCGGGACTAGCACCCAATTGCCCCTCTACGAGCAGTACTTC.

This chain connects TRBV20-1 to TRBJ2-7; 9 bases are a match to TRBD2. Germline loops: CDR1 DFQATT, CDR2 SNEGSKA (reference sequence). This CDR3 has 14 amino acids. With V trimmed by 6 bases and J by 0 bases, 6 bases remained unmatched. CDR3 sequence (DNA): TGCAGTGCCGATCAGCGGGAGGACTCCTACGAGCAGTACTTC. As protein: CSADQREDSYEQYF.

This clonotype showed up many times. The chain carries TRBV27 and TRBJ1-1; the D is unclear. Germline-derived CDR1 and CDR2 are MNHEY and SMNVEV (reference sequence). The CDR3 runs to 12 residues. V lost 6 bases, J lost 7 bases, and 12 bases lay in between. CDR3 in DNA: TGTGCCAGCAGCCCGGTAGGCCGTGAAGCTTTCTTT. Its translation: CASSPVGREAFF.

This clonotype was seen more than once but under ten times. The genes are TRBV6-1 and TRBJ2-1, with no clear D. Germline CDR1 is MNHNS and CDR2 is SASEGT. There are 11 residues in the CDR3. Trimming removed 4 bases from V and 9 bases from J, with 7 bases in between. CDR3 loop: CASSAMSEQFF. CDR3 nucleotides: TGTGCCAGCAGTGCAATGAGTGAGCAGTTCTTC.

The table lists this clonotype with many counts. The rearrangement links TRBV7-9 to TRBJ2-5, with D tentatively TRBD2 (5 bases). This CDR3 is 16 amino acids long. V was trimmed by 4 bases and J by 4 bases, leaving 19 bases between them. Germline CDR1 is SEHNR and CDR2 is FQNEAQ (reference sequence). In DNA form, the CDR3 reads TGTGCCAGCAGCTCAACCGTGGGGAGTTTAATAGAGACCCAGTACTTC. It translates to CASSSTVGSLIETQYF. Based on the CDR3 plus reference TRBV7-9 and TRBJ2-5, the full variable domain is DTGVSQNPRHKITKRGQNVTFRCDPISEHNRLYWYRQTLGQGPEFLTYFQNEAQLEKSRLLSDRFSAERPKGSFSTLEIQRTEQGDSAMYLCASSSTVGSLIETQYFGPGTRLLVL.

This clonotype was seen a handful of times. The V call is TRBV20-1, the J call TRBJ2-3, with 9 bases identical to TRBD1. The CDR3 spans 15 residues. Germline V gives CDR1 DFQATT, CDR2 SNEGSKA (reference sequence). With 3 bases clipped from V and 3 bases from J, the junction kept 7 bases outside the gene matches. The CDR3 nucleotides read TGCAGTGCTAGGACGTGGGACAGGGTGACAGATACGCAGTATTTT. Translating gives CSARTWDRVTDTQYF.